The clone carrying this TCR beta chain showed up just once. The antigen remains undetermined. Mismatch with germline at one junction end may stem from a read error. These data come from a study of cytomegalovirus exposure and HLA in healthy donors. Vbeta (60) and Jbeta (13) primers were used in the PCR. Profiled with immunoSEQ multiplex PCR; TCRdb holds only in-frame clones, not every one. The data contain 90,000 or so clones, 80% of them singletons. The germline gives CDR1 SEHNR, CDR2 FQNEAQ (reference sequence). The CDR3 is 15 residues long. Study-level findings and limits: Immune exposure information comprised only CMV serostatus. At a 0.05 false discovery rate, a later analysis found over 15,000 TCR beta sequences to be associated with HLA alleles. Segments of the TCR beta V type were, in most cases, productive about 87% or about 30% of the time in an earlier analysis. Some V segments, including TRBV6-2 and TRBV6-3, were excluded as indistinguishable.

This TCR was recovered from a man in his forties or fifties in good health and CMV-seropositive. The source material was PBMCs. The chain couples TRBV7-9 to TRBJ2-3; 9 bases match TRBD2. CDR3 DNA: TGTTCCAGCACCCCCGGGACTAGCAAGGGTAATACGCAGTATTTT. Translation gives CSSTPGTSKGNTQYF. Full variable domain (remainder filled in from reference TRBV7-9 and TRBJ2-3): DTGVSQNPRHKITKRGQNVTFRCDPISEHNRLYWYRQTLGQGPEFLTYFQNEAQLEKSRLLSDRFSAERPKGSFSTLEIQRTEQGDSAMYLCSSTPGTSKGNTQYFGPGTRLTVL.